This is a list of T cell receptor beta chains from one sample in a study of long-term antiretroviral therapy in people with HIV. Repertoires were generated with immunoSEQ multiplex PCR, while TCRdb's copy carries only in-frame clones and drops some. The table lists tens of thousands of clones, over 80% of them singletons, with over 5% in the top ten. The sample was unsorted PBMCs, taken 0.4 years after starting antiretroviral therapy. The receptors shown here come from a man between 18 and 29 years old with HIV. CDR3s include the opening cysteine and the closing phenylalanine or tryptophan. A D gene is named only where the DNA matches it firmly. Rows may omit the clone size; those that give it use once, few, many or a size class.

v_call: TRBV2; d_call: .; clone_size: .; j_call: TRBJ1-5; cdr3_aa: CASSDGGYSNQPQHF; cdr3_nt: TGTGCCAGCAGTGACGGGGGCTATAGCAATCAGCCCCAGCATTTT
v_call: TRBV28; d_call: .; clone_size: few; j_call: TRBJ2-2; cdr3_aa: CASSRRQGGGTGELFF; cdr3_nt: TGTGCCAGCAGTCGGCGACAGGGAGGGGGCACCGGGGAGCTGTTTTTT
v_call: TRBV5-1; d_call: .; clone_size: .; j_call: TRBJ1-1; cdr3_aa: CASSLGRGLVEAFF; cdr3_nt: TGCGCCAGCAGCTTAGGGAGGGGTCTAGTTGAAGCTTTCTTT
v_call: TRBV6-4; d_call: .; clone_size: .; j_call: TRBJ1-6; cdr3_aa: CASSDSGGAHSPLHF; cdr3_nt: TGTGCCAGCAGTGACTCGGGAGGGGCCCATTCACCCCTCCACTTT
v_call: TRBV7-2; d_call: TRBD1; clone_size: .; j_call: TRBJ2-1; cdr3_aa: CASSLVPDRVNNEQFF; cdr3_nt: TGTGCCAGCAGCTTAGTCCCGGACAGGGTTAACAATGAGCAGTTCTTC
v_call: TRBV7-5; d_call: .; clone_size: .; j_call: TRBJ1-1; cdr3_aa: CARSPGTAIAFF; cdr3_nt: TGTGCCAGAAGCCCGGGGACAGCAATAGCTTTCTTT
v_call: TRBV27; d_call: TRBD1; clone_size: .; j_call: TRBJ2-2; cdr3_aa: CASSSGQTPYAGELFF; cdr3_nt: TGTGCCAGCAGTTCGGGACAGACCCCTTATGCCGGGGAGCTGTTTTTT
v_call: TRBV25-1; d_call: .; clone_size: once; j_call: TRBJ2-7; cdr3_aa: CASSELGSYEQYF; cdr3_nt: TGTGCCAGCAGTGAATTAGGGAGTTACGAGCAGTACTTC
v_call: TRBV6-6; d_call: .; clone_size: .; j_call: TRBJ2-1; cdr3_aa: CASRAGNNEQFF; cdr3_nt: TGTGCCAGCAGGGCGGGCAACAATGAGCAGTTCTTC
v_call: TRBV27; d_call: .; clone_size: .; j_call: TRBJ2-7; cdr3_aa: CASSFGSGEQYF; cdr3_nt: TGTGCCAGCAGTTTCGGGTCAGGGGAGCAGTACTTC
v_call: TRBV28; d_call: .; clone_size: .; j_call: TRBJ1-5; cdr3_aa: CASSQQGYQPQHF; cdr3_nt: TGTGCCAGCAGTCAACAGGGATATCAGCCCCAGCATTTT
v_call: TRBV27; d_call: TRBD1; clone_size: .; j_call: TRBJ1-4; cdr3_aa: CASSLGDRGGNEKLFF; cdr3_nt: TGTGCCAGCAGTTTAGGGGACAGGGGAGGCAATGAAAAACTGTTTTTT
v_call: TRBV5-8; d_call: TRBD2; clone_size: .; j_call: TRBJ2-7; cdr3_aa: CASSRTTSGGASYEQYF; cdr3_nt: TGTGCCAGCAGCCGGACGACTAGCGGGGGGGCCAGTTACGAGCAGTACTTC
v_call: TRBV5-4; d_call: TRBD2; clone_size: .; j_call: TRBJ2-5; cdr3_aa: CASSLDPGLAGGRKETQYF; cdr3_nt: TGTGCCAGCAGCTTGGATCCCGGCCTAGCGGGGGGGCGGAAAGAGACCCAGTACTTC
v_call: TRBV27; d_call: TRBD1; clone_size: once; j_call: TRBJ2-1; cdr3_aa: CASSPTGGTGAGAEQFF; cdr3_nt: TGTGCCAGCAGTCCCACGGGGGGGACAGGGGCCGGCGCTGAGCAGTTCTTC
v_call: TRBV5-1; d_call: TRBD2; clone_size: .; j_call: TRBJ2-2; cdr3_aa: CASRRTVAGSYTGELFF; cdr3_nt: TGCGCCAGCAGAAGAACGGTAGCGGGATCTTACACCGGGGAGCTGTTTTTT
v_call: TRBV2; d_call: TRBD1; clone_size: .; j_call: TRBJ2-1; cdr3_aa: CASIQGAAEQFF; cdr3_nt: TGTGCCAGCATTCAGGGGGCGGCTGAGCAGTTCTTC
v_call: TRBV5-6; d_call: TRBD2; clone_size: .; j_call: TRBJ2-1; cdr3_aa: CASSSGLSYEQFF; cdr3_nt: TGTGCCAGCAGCTCGGGACTAAGCTATGAGCAGTTCTTC
v_call: TRBV11-2; d_call: TRBD2; clone_size: .; j_call: TRBJ2-1; cdr3_aa: CASSPREREVNEQFF; cdr3_nt: TGTGCCAGCAGCCCAAGGGAGCGGGAGGTCAATGAGCAGTTCTTC
v_call: TRBV5-5; d_call: TRBD2; clone_size: .; j_call: TRBJ2-7; cdr3_aa: CASSLPGLAGEQYF; cdr3_nt: TGTGCCAGCAGCCTGCCGGGACTAGCAGGCGAGCAGTACTTC
v_call: TRBV5-8; d_call: .; clone_size: .; j_call: TRBJ1-1; cdr3_aa: CASSLMVNTEAFF; cdr3_nt: TGTGCCAGCAGCTTGATGGTGAACACTGAAGCTTTCTTT
v_call: TRBV6-5; d_call: .; clone_size: .; j_call: TRBJ1-4; cdr3_aa: CASRTDPSTNEKLFF; cdr3_nt: TGTGCCAGCAGAACAGACCCATCAACTAATGAAAAACTGTTTTTT
v_call: TRBV5-6; d_call: .; clone_size: .; j_call: TRBJ1-2; cdr3_aa: CASSFPNQYGYTF; cdr3_nt: TGTGCCAGCAGCTTCCCAAACCAATATGGCTACACCTTC
v_call: TRBV28; d_call: TRBD1; clone_size: .; j_call: TRBJ2-1; cdr3_aa: CASSPDRGVYNEQFF; cdr3_nt: TGTGCCAGCAGTCCGGACAGGGGAGTCTACAATGAGCAGTTCTTC
v_call: TRBV27; d_call: .; clone_size: .; j_call: TRBJ2-7; cdr3_aa: CASSPSYEQYF; cdr3_nt: TGTGCCAGCAGTCCATCCTACGAGCAGTACTTC
v_call: TRBV10-1; d_call: .; clone_size: .; j_call: TRBJ2-5; cdr3_aa: CASSESLRGETQYF; cdr3_nt: TGCGCCAGCAGTGAGTCGCTGCGGGGAGAGACCCAGTACTTC
v_call: TRBV19; d_call: TRBD1; clone_size: .; j_call: TRBJ2-7; cdr3_aa: CASSINRGQIYEQYF; cdr3_nt: TGTGCCAGTAGTATTAACAGGGGGCAAATCTACGAGCAGTACTTC
v_call: TRBV11-2; d_call: TRBD2; clone_size: .; j_call: TRBJ2-3; cdr3_aa: CASSLESGRGQKDTQYF; cdr3_nt: TGTGCCAGCAGCTTAGAAAGCGGGAGGGGACAAAAAGATACGCAGTATTTT
v_call: TRBV7-3; d_call: .; clone_size: .; j_call: TRBJ2-5; cdr3_aa: CASSSNRDETQYF; cdr3_nt: TGTGCCAGCAGCTCAAACAGGGATGAGACCCAGTACTTC
v_call: TRBV16; d_call: .; clone_size: .; j_call: TRBJ1-2; cdr3_aa: CASSHNQYGVDGYTF; cdr3_nt: TGTGCCAGCAGCCATAACCAGTACGGGGTGGATGGCTACACCTTC
v_call: TRBV5-1; d_call: .; clone_size: .; j_call: TRBJ2-5; cdr3_aa: CASSASGGVGETQYF; cdr3_nt: TGCGCCAGCAGCGCCTCCGGGGGAGTGGGAGAGACCCAGTACTTC
v_call: TRBV19; d_call: .; clone_size: .; j_call: TRBJ2-1; cdr3_aa: CASSISDNEQFF; cdr3_nt: TGTGCCAGTAGTATATCCGACAATGAGCAGTTCTTC
v_call: TRBV4-1; d_call: .; clone_size: .; j_call: TRBJ2-1; cdr3_aa: CASSQVHGDEQFF; cdr3_nt: TGCGCCAGCAGCCAAGTGCATGGCGATGAGCAGTTCTTC
v_call: TRBV5-1; d_call: .; clone_size: .; j_call: TRBJ2-1; cdr3_aa: CASSGDNRGNEQFF; cdr3_nt: TGCGCCAGCAGCGGGGACAATCGGGGCAATGAGCAGTTCTTC
v_call: TRBV5-5; d_call: .; clone_size: .; j_call: TRBJ2-7; cdr3_aa: CASSPGSYEQYF; cdr3_nt: TGTGCCAGCAGCCCCGGCTCCTACGAGCAGTACTTC
v_call: TRBV4-1; d_call: .; clone_size: once; j_call: TRBJ1-2; cdr3_aa: CASSPAQGGQSGYTF; cdr3_nt: TGCGCCAGCAGCCCGGCACAGGGAGGTCAGAGTGGCTACACCTTC
v_call: TRBV7-9; d_call: TRBD2; clone_size: .; j_call: TRBJ2-1; cdr3_aa: CASSPTGSGRVNEQFF; cdr3_nt: TGTGCCAGCAGCCCTACGGGGAGCGGGAGGGTTAATGAGCAGTTCTTC
v_call: TRBV11-2; d_call: .; clone_size: .; j_call: TRBJ2-7; cdr3_aa: CASSLEANSYEQYF; cdr3_nt: TGTGCCAGCAGCTTAGAGGCAAATTCCTACGAGCAGTACTTC
v_call: TRBV9; d_call: TRBD1; clone_size: once; j_call: TRBJ2-1; cdr3_aa: CASSVGYRGRSDEQFF; cdr3_nt: TGTGCCAGCAGCGTAGGATACAGGGGGCGCTCAGATGAGCAGTTCTTC
v_call: TRBV27; d_call: .; clone_size: .; j_call: TRBJ1-5; cdr3_aa: CASSLSGDQPQHF; cdr3_nt: TGTGCCAGCAGTTTATCTGGGGATCAGCCCCAGCATTTT
v_call: TRBV4-1; d_call: .; clone_size: .; j_call: TRBJ1-5; cdr3_aa: CASSHPGDVNQPQHF; cdr3_nt: TGCGCCAGCAGCCACCCAGGGGACGTAAATCAGCCCCAGCATTTT
v_call: TRBV7-6; d_call: .; clone_size: few; j_call: TRBJ2-7; cdr3_aa: CASSLGRGGLTYEQYF; cdr3_nt: TGTGCCAGCAGCTTAGGCCGCGGGGGCCTTACCTACGAGCAGTACTTC
v_call: TRBV5-1; d_call: .; clone_size: once; j_call: TRBJ1-1; cdr3_aa: CASSFQGPNTEAFF; cdr3_nt: TGCGCCAGCAGCTTTCAGGGGCCGAACACTGAAGCTTTCTTT
v_call: TRBV19; d_call: .; clone_size: .; j_call: TRBJ1-4; cdr3_aa: CASRSLEKATNEKLFF; cdr3_nt: TGTGCCAGTAGGTCTCTGGAGAAGGCAACTAATGAAAAACTGTTTTTT
v_call: TRBV7-9; d_call: .; clone_size: .; j_call: TRBJ1-1; cdr3_aa: CASSAVAANTEAFF; cdr3_nt: TGTGCCAGCAGCGCCGTAGCAGCGAACACTGAAGCTTTCTTT